Below are 9 T cell receptor beta chains sequenced from a single sample in a study of blood T cell repertoires in COVID-19. Some clones are missing from TCRdb's copy, which holds only in-frame ones; the method was immunoSEQ multiplex PCR. The data contain roughly 260,000 clones, approximately 86% of them seen just once; the ten biggest clones take up about 9.2%. The sequencing sample was made of peripheral blood. All receptors derive from a man between 35 and 55 years old who had recovered from COVID-19.

The chain combines TRBV5-4 with TRBJ2-5, with TRBD1 matching 7 bases. Germline V gene sequence: CDR1 SGHNT, CDR2 YYREEE (reference sequence). The ends lost 4 bases at V and 0 bases at J; junction bases unmatched: 6. The CDR3 is 15 residues long. CDR3 sequence reads: CASSPGQNYQETQYF. As DNA, the CDR3 is TGTGCCAGCAGCCCGGGACAGAATTACCAAGAGACCCAGTACTTC. Full variable domain (rest looked up from reference TRBV5-4 and TRBJ2-5): ETGVTQSPTHLIKTRGQQVTLRCSSQSGHNTVSWYQQALGQGPQFIFQYYREEENGRGNFPPRFSGLQFPNYSSELNVNALELDDSALYLCASSPGQNYQETQYFGPGTRLLVL.

The chain joins TRBV6-4 to TRBJ2-3; possible D gene TRBD1, 6 bases. V was clipped by 5 bases and J by 4 bases, with 22 bases between them. CDR3 length: 17 amino acids. Germline V lookup: CDR1 MRHNA, CDR2 SNTAGT. The CDR3 spells CASSSPRTETISDTQYF. CDR3 nucleotide sequence: TGTGCCAGCAGTTCCCCACGGACAGAGACAATATCAGATACGCAGTATTTT.

V and J are TRBV10-1 and TRBJ1-2, with 7 nucleotides matching TRBD1. Germline V gene data show CDR1 as WNHNN and CDR2 as SYGVQD (reference sequence). J was trimmed by 7 bases and V by 6 bases; bases with no gene match: 8. The CDR3 runs to 13 residues. CDR3 protein: CASSDYRDSGYTF. The DNA for the CDR3 is TGCGCCAGCAGCGACTACCGGGACAGTGGCTACACCTTC.

This clone was observed once. The chain combines TRBV5-1 with TRBJ2-7; 8 bases map to TRBD2. The germline V gene encodes CDR1 SGHRS and CDR2 YFSETQ. The CDR3 runs to 15 residues. The junction had 7 bases not matched to a gene; V was cut back by 4 bases and J by 1 base. The CDR3 loop reads CASSATSGESYEQYF. CDR3 DNA: TGCGCCAGCAGCGCCACTAGCGGTGAGTCCTACGAGCAGTACTTC.

The chain joins TRBV12-2 to TRBJ2-7; the table calls TRBD1, which could not be checked here. TRBV12-2 is a recognized pseudogene. CDR3 length: 14 amino acids. CDR3 sequence reads: CASRPYRAVYEQYF. The CDR3 region has the DNA TGTGCAAGTCGACCTTACAGGGCTGTCTACGAGCAGTACTTC.

The rearrangement joins TRBV9 to TRBJ2-3; 10 bases are a match to TRBD2. The germline V gene encodes CDR1 SGDLS and CDR2 YYNGEE. The CDR3 runs 15 residues. V lost 0 bases to trimming and J lost 4 bases; unmatched junction nucleotides: 2. The CDR3 DNA is TGTGCCAGCAGCGTAGCTAGCGGGAGCCCAGATACGCAGTATTTT. It translates to CASSVASGSPDTQYF.

The chain joins TRBV24-1 to TRBJ2-2; possibly TRBD1 for D (5 bases). The V gene's germline CDR1 is KGHDR and CDR2 SFDVKD. The V and J ends lost 4 bases and 1 base respectively, with 18 bases between them. The CDR3 is 18 residues long. The CDR3, as DNA: TGTGCCACCAGTGACAACCAATCAAGACAGAGGAACACCGGGGAGCTGTTTTTT. It yields the protein CATSDNQSRQRNTGELFF.

In its sample, this clone was seen once. The V and J genes are TRBV7-6 and TRBJ2-7; D is possibly TRBD1 (5 bases). There are 15 residues in the CDR3. CDR1 is SGHVS and CDR2 is FNYEAQ in the germline V gene. The V and J ends lost 5 bases and 3 bases respectively, with 17 bases between them. The CDR3 region is CASSIGQQEFYEQYF. In DNA, the CDR3 is TGTGCCAGCAGCATAGGTCAACAGGAGTTCTACGAGCAGTACTTC.

V gene TRBV2 combines with J gene TRBJ1-2; 9 bases align to TRBD1. Trimming took 8 bases from V and 4 from J; bases not matched to a gene: 2. The CDR3 spans 12 residues. The germline gives CDR1 SNHLY, CDR2 FYNNEI. The CDR3 region has the DNA TGTGCCAGCTGGGGACAGGGCTATGGCTACACCTTC. This encodes CASWGQGYGYTF.